This paragraph covers one TCR beta chain sequence. Its recognized antigen is unknown. These data originate in a study of CXCR3-negative and CXCR3-positive naive CD8 T cells (dated by TCRdb to the late 2010s). Broadly, across the study: In total, 110 million to 150 million TRB reads were obtained, corresponding to roughly 1.5 +/- 0.3 million reads per library. The diversity and physicochemical repertoire analyses included under 12 donors pooled from two independent experiments. The TRBV-TRBJ cluster analysis covered naive subsets from 5 donors and memory cells from 3 donors.

Sequencing relied on a NextSeq 550. The Human TCR Profiling Kit (MiLaboratory) was used to prepare UMI-labeled 5' RACE TRB cDNA libraries. The full amount of extracted RNA was used for cDNA synthesis, and the full amount of resulting cDNA was used for PCR amplification. The libraries were made side by side, with each library going through the same number of PCR cycles. The paper's data handling went like this. About 50,000 +/- 10,000 unique UMI-labeled TRB cDNA molecules per library were extracted with MIGEC and MiXCR, with at least two reads per UMI required. An average of roughly 40,000 +/- 10,000 functional in-frame TRB CDR3 nucleotide clonotypes without stop codons was found per library. After downsampling to 5000 UMI-labeled TRB molecules per sample, diversity metrics, including normalized Shannon-Wiener and Chao1, were computed in VDJtools. Clonotype-size-weighted physicochemical properties of the central five CDR3 residues (interaction energy, strength, volume and Kidera factor 4) were computed in VDJtools. The reads were reprocessed in TCRdb, with one entry per CDR3 protein sequence and no accompanying DNA. TCRdb's processing, not the authors' own work, is the source of the V and J calls. This sample's records show 35,000 to 55,000 distinct CDR3 sequences. The ten largest clones capture 2% to 2.5% of the sample.

For each CD8+ T cell subset, flow sorting was done in triplicate, and roughly 330,000 cells per subset went directly into RLT lysis buffer. Naive CD8+ T cells were defined stringently as CD45RO-CCR7+CD27+CD95- to exclude memory contaminants. Standard density gradient centrifugation was used to isolate peripheral blood mononuclear cells from buffy coats. Naive CXCR3-negative and CXCR3-positive CD8+ T cells were flow-sorted on a FACSAria III. Total RNA was extracted from sorted cells using an RNeasy Mini Kit. Study-wide conclusions, independent of this receptor: Freshly isolated PBMCs were used for most assays because CXCR3 expression went down partially after cryopreservation. Because surface CD5, which has been linked to self-reactivity in mice, was comparable between naive subsets, TCR interaction strength was also inferred from TRB CDR3 physicochemical properties. TRB CDR3s from CXCR3-positive naive cells showed higher hydrophobicity (lower Kidera factor 4), lower energy, and higher strength and volume indices than CXCR3-negative naive cells. Comparably high repertoire diversity was found in both naive subsets, whereas much lower repertoire diversity was found in memory CD8+ T cells. Similar TRBV-TRBJ usage was shown by naive CXCR3-negative and CXCR3-positive cells from the same donor, whereas distinct patterns were shown by memory cells.

This TCR came from a human donor in good health. Some clones in this sample may be carry-over from other donors' samples. The sample comprised naive CXCR3- CD8+ T cells from blood. Reading the label with the study, this specimen's cell subset or site is: CD45RO-CCR7+CD27+CD95- naive CD8+ T cells lacking CXCR3 (TNR3-).

CDR3 region: CAGGDSYEQYF. The V and J genes are TRBV25-1 and TRBJ2-7; as DNA is missing, the TRBD1 call by TCRdb cannot be tested. Spanning cysteine to phenylalanine, the CDR3 consists of 11 amino acids. DNA for this receptor is not on file. In the germline V gene, CDR1 corresponds to MGHDK and CDR2 to SYGVNS.